The 8 T cell receptor beta chains presented below share a single source sample, sequenced in a study of cytomegalovirus exposure and HLA in healthy donors. The study ran its PCR with 60 Vbeta and 13 Jbeta primers. Clones were read by immunoSEQ multiplex PCR, and TCRdb kept only the in-frame ones, dropping some. This sample carries some 99,000 clones, 65% to 90% of them seen once, and the ten largest clones take less than 2.5%. The sequencing input was PBMCs. The receptors were gathered from a woman aged 30 to 39 in good health and CMV-seronegative.

The rearrangement uses TRBV4-2 and TRBJ1-1, with a weak D call TRBD1 (6 bases). V shed 0 bases and J shed 2 bases, with 7 bases lying between them. The CDR3 has 14 residues. In germline, CDR1 is LGHNA, CDR2 YNFKEQ. DNA of the CDR3: TGTGCCAGCAGCCAAGACAGGGGAAACACTGAAGCTTTCTTT. This translates into CASSQDRGNTEAFF.

This chain links TRBV4-3 with TRBJ1-4; D gene ambiguous. Deletions cut 6 bases from V and 0 bases from J, with 11 bases between. Germline V gives CDR1 LGHNA, CDR2 YSLEER. CDR3 length: 15 amino acids. The CDR3 protein is CASSPGSATNEKLFF. The CDR3 DNA reads as TGCGCCAGCAGTCCCGGGTCTGCAACTAATGAAAAACTGTTTTTT.

The chain links TRBV2 to TRBJ1-5; TRBD1 is a possible D gene (6 bases). Looked up from germline, CDR1 is SNHLY and CDR2 is FYNNEI. This CDR3 is 15 amino acids long. Trimming cost V 3 bases and J 7 bases, with 16 bases left between them. CDR3 protein: CASSDETGILQPQHF. The CDR3 DNA is TGTGCCAGCAGTGATGAAACAGGGATTTTGCAGCCCCAGCATTTT.

V gene TRBV19 combines with J gene TRBJ1-4, with D hard to call. Germline-derived CDR1 and CDR2 are LNHDA and SQIVND (reference sequence). V lost 4 bases and J 3 bases, leaving 9 bases between the germline ends. This CDR3 is built from 14 residues. Here the CDR3 DNA reads TGTGCCAGTAGTAGGAGTATAGCTAATGAAAAACTGTTTTTT. Translating gives CASSRSIANEKLFF.

The chain recombines TRBV10-3 with TRBJ1-5; possibly TRBD1 for D (6 bases). The CDR3 totals 14 residues. Germline CDR1 is ENHRY and CDR2 is SYGVKD. The V and J ends lost 6 bases and 0 bases respectively, with 9 bases between them. The CDR3 coding sequence is TGTGCCATCAGGAACAGGGATAGCAATCAGCCCCAGCATTTT. Amino acids: CAIRNRDSNQPQHF.

This chain links TRBV9 with TRBJ2-2; a weak D match, TRBD1 (6 bases). The CDR3 has 15 amino acids. Germline CDR1 is SGDLS and CDR2 is YYNGEE. V was trimmed by 0 bases and J by 6 bases, leaving 12 bases between them. CDR3 amino acids: CASSVDRDFSGELFF. The CDR3 coding sequence is TGTGCCAGCAGCGTAGACAGGGATTTTTCCGGGGAGCTGTTTTTT.

The rearrangement joins TRBV5-4 to TRBJ2-5, with D perhaps matching TRBD2 (5 bases). The CDR3 is 17 amino acids. V was pared by 0 bases and J by 4 bases, with 19 bases between. Per the germline V gene, CDR1 is SGHNT and CDR2 is YYREEE (reference sequence). CDR3 sequence: CASSLGGRVGSGETQYF. CDR3 nucleotides: TGTGCCAGCAGCTTGGGTGGGAGAGTCGGTTCGGGAGAGACCCAGTACTTC.

V is TRBV5-1 and J is TRBJ2-3, with D tentatively TRBD2 (5 bases). This CDR3 region has 15 residues. Germline V gene data show CDR1 as SGHRS and CDR2 as YFSETQ. The germline V and J ends were trimmed by 2 bases and 2 bases, with 12 bases remaining between them. CDR3 region: CASSLTGSDTDTQYF. CDR3 bases: TGCGCCAGCAGCTTAACGGGATCGGACACAGATACGCAGTATTTT.